This paragraph covers one TCR beta chain sequence. Its antigen is still unknown. This sample is part of a study of T cell responses to AZD1222 COVID-19 vaccine. Turning to the study itself: Second doses that came at about 4 or about 12 weeks were put together. General observations from the study: Researchers took repertoire samples only after the peak T cell response had come. Two doses of AZD1222 preceded a rise in Spike-specific TCR breadth and depth.

Sequenced by immunoSEQ multiplex PCR; TCRdb stores in-frame clones only, minus some. The sample consists of more than 100,000 clones, 88% of them appearing once. Germline CDR1 reads SGDLS; CDR2 reads YYNGEE. CDR3 size: 14 residues. Trimming pared 1 base from V and 1 base from J, leaving 8 bases between. The origin of this receptor is an adult in good health. The J gene is TRBJ1-1, the V gene TRBV9; unclear D gene. The source was peripheral blood, collected on day 0 of AZD1222 vaccination. The CDR3 spells CASSVIDTNTEAFF. The CDR3 DNA is TGTGCCAGCAGCGTAATTGACACGAACACTGAAGCTTTCTTT.